This TCR beta chain was found in a study of blood T cell repertoires in COVID-19. Background on the study: The analysed material was cDNA or gDNA that came from T cells, B-cell-depleted T cells, or PBMCs.

V gave up 4 bases and J gave up 4 bases, with 12 bases separating them. This CDR3 has 13 amino acids. From germline, CDR1 is SGDLS and CDR2 YYNGEE. TCRdb keeps only in-frame clones here, not all; method: immunoSEQ multiplex PCR. Here the sample spans 300,000 to 450,000 clones, around 87% being singletons. The material sequenced was peripheral blood. This TCR was sampled from a woman under 40 with COVID-19, enrolled during active disease. J is TRBJ2-7 and V is TRBV9; tentatively, D is TRBD2 (5 bases). CDR3 in DNA: TGTGCCAGCAGCTCACAGACGGGGTACGAGCAGTACTTC. Protein product: CASSSQTGYEQYF.